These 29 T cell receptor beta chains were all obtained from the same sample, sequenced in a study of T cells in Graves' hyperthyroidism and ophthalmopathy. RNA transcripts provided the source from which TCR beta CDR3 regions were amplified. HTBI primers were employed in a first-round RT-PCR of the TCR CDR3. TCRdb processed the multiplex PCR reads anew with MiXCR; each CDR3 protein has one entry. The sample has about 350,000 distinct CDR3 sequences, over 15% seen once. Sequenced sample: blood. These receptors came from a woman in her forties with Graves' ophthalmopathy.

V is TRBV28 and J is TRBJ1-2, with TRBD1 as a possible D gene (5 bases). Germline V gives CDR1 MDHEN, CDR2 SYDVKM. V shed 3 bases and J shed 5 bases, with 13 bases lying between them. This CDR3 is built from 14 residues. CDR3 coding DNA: TGTGCCAGCAGTTTTGGGCCAAGGGGTTATGGCTACACCTTC. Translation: CASSFGPRGYGYTF.

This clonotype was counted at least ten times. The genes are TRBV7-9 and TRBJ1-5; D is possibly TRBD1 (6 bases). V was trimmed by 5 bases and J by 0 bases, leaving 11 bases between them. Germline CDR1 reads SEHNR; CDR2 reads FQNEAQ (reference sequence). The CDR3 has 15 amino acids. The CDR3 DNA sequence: TGTGCCAGCAGCCCAGGGGAGGCTAGCAATCAGCCCCAGCATTTT. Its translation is CASSPGEASNQPQHF.

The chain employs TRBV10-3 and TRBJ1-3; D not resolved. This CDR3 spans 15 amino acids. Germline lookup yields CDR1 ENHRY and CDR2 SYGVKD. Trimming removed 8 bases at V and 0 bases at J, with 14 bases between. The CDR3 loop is CAIRKLTISGNTIYF. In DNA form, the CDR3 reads TGTGCCATCCGGAAATTAACCATCTCTGGAAACACCATATATTTT.

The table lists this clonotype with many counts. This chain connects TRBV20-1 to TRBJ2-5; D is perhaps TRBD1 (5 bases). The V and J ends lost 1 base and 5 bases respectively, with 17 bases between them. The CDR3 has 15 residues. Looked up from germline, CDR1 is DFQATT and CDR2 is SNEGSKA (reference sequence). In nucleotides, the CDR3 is TGCAGTGCTAGAGTACCAGGGTCGACCGGGGAGACCCAGTACTTC. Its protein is CSARVPGSTGETQYF.

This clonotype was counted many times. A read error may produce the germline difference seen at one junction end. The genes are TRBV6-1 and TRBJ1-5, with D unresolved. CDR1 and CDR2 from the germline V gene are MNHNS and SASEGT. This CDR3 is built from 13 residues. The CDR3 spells CASSGIRNQPQHF. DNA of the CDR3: TGTGCGAGCAGCGGGATACGAAATCAGCCCCAGCATTTT.

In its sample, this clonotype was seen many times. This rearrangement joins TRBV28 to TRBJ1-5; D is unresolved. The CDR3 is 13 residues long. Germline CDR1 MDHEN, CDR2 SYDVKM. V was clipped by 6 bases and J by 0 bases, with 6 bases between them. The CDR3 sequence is CASSDNSNQPQHF. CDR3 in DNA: TGTGCCAGCAGCGACAATAGCAATCAGCCCCAGCATTTT.

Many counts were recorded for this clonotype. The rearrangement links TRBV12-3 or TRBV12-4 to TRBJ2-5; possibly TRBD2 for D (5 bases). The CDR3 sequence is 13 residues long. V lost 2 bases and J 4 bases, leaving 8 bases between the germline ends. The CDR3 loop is CASSLRGRETQYF. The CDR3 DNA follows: TGTGCCAGCAGTTTAAGAGGGAGAGAGACCCAGTACTTC.

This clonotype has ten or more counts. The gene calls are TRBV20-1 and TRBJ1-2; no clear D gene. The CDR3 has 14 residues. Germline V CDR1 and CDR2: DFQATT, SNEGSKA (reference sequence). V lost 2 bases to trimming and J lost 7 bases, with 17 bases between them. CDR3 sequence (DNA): TGCAGTGCTAGACTCGCAGGAAGGAGGAGTGGCTACACCTTC. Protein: CSARLAGRRSGYTF.

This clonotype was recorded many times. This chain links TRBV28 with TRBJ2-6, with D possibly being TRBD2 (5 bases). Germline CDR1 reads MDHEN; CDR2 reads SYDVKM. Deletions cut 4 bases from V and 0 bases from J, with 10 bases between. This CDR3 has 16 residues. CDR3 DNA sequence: TGTGCCAGCAGTTCCGGTGGGAGCTCTGGGGCCAACGTCCTGACTTTC. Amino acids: CASSSGGSSGANVLTF. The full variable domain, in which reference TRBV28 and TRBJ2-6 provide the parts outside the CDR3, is DVKVTQSSRYLVKRTGEKVFLECVQDMDHENMFWYRQDPGLGLRLIYFSYDVKMKEKGDIPEGYSVSREKKERFSLILESASTNQTSMYLCASSSGGSSGANVLTFGAGSRLTVL.

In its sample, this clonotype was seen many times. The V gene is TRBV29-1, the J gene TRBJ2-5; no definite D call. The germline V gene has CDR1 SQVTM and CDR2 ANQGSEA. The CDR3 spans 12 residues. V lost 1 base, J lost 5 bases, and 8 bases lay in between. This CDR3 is CSVEAGVETQYF. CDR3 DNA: TGCAGCGTTGAAGCTGGTGTTGAGACCCAGTACTTC.

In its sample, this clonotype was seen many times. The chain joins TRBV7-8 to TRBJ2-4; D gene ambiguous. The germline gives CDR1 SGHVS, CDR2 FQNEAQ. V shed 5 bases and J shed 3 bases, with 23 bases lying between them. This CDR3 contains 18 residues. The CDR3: CASSPSQVSVSFKNIQYF. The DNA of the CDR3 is TGTGCCAGCAGCCCGAGTCAGGTGTCGGTTTCGTTCAAAAACATTCAGTACTTC.

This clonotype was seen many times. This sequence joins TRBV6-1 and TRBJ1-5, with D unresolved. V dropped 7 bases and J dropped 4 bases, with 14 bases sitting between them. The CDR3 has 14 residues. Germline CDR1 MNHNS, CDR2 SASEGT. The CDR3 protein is CASTQGLSNQPQHF. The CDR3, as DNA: TGTGCCAGCACTCAAGGGCTTAGTAATCAGCCCCAGCATTTT.

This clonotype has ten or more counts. CDR3 protein: CASSYSGRYYEQYF. The CDR3 DNA sequence: TGTGCCAGCAGTTACTCGGGACGCTACTACGAGCAGTACTTC. The V gene is TRBV28, the J gene TRBJ2-7; D is perhaps TRBD1 or TRBD2 (5 bases each). The CDR3 sequence is 14 residues long. V dropped 4 bases and J dropped 3 bases, with 13 bases sitting between them. Germline V gene lookup returns CDR1 MDHEN and CDR2 SYDVKM.

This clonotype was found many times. The CDR3 here is CSVAGGGDYGYTF. The CDR3 region has the DNA TGCAGCGTTGCAGGGGGAGGTGACTATGGCTACACCTTC. The rearrangement joins TRBV29-1 to TRBJ1-2; 7 bases are a match to TRBD1. This CDR3 is 13 amino acids long. The germline V gene has CDR1 SQVTM and CDR2 ANQGSEA. The V gene end was trimmed by 4 bases and the J gene end by 3 bases; junction bases not matched to a gene: 5.

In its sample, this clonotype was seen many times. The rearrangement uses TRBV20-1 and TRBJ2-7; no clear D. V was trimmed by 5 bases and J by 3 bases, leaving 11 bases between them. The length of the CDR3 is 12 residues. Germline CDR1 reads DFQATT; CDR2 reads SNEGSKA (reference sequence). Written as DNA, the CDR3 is TGCAGTGCTGTTGTGAGCTTCTACGAGCAGTACTTC. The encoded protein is CSAVVSFYEQYF.

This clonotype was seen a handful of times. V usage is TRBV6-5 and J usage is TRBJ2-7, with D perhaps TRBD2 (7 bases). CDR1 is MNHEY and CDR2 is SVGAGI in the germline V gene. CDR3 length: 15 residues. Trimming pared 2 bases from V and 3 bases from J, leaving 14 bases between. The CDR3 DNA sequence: TGTGCCAGCAGTTACAGGGGGGGACAACTCTACGAGCAGTACTTC. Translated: CASSYRGGQLYEQYF.

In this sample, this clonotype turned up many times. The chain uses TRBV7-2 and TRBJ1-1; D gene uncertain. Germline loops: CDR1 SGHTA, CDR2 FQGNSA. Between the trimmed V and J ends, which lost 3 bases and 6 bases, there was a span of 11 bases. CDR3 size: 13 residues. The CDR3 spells CASSFGAQAEAFF. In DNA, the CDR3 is TGTGCCAGCAGCTTCGGCGCGCAAGCTGAAGCTTTCTTT.

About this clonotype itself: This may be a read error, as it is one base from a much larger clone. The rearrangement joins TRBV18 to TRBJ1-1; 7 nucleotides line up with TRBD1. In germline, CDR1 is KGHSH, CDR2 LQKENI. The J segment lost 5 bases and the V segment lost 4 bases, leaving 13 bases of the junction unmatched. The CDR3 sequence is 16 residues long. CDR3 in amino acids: CASSRWAGGTETEAFF. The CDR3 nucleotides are TGTGCCAGCTCACGGTGGGCAGGGGGAACAGAAACTGAAGCTTTCTTT.

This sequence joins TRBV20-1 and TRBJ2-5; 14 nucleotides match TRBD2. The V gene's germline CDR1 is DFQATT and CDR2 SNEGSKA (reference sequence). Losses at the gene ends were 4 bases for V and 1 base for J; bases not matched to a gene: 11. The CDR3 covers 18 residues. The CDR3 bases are TGCAGTGCTAACGAGGGGACTAGCGGGGGAGTTCTCCAAGAGACCCAGTACTTC. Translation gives CSANEGTSGGVLQETQYF.

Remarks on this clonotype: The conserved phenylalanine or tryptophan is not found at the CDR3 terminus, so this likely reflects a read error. The CDR3 is CASSNPQREDYEQYL. In nucleotides, the CDR3 is TGTGCCAGCAGCAACCCTCAGCGGGAGGACTACGAGCAGTACCTC. The V and J genes are TRBV12-3 or TRBV12-4 and TRBJ2-7, with TRBD2 matching 9 bases. V lost 6 bases and J lost 3; bases outside the gene matches: 9. The length of the CDR3 is 15 residues.

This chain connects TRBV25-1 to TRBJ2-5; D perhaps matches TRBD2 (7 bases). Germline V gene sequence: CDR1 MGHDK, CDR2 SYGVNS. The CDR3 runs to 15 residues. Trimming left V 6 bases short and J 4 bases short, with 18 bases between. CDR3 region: CASRRGGQGIETQYF. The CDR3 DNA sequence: TGTGCCAGCAGGCGCGGGGGTCAGGGGATAGAGACCCAGTACTTC.

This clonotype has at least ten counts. The CDR3 DNA is TGCAGTGCCCGAACTAGCGGGAGACAATACGAGCAGTACTTC. As protein: CSARTSGRQYEQYF. This rearrangement joins TRBV20-1 to TRBJ2-7; 11 bases align to TRBD2. The germline V gene encodes CDR1 DFQATT and CDR2 SNEGSKA (reference sequence). The CDR3 consists of 14 residues. The V and J ends lost 6 bases and 4 bases, in that order; junction bases with no gene match: 8.

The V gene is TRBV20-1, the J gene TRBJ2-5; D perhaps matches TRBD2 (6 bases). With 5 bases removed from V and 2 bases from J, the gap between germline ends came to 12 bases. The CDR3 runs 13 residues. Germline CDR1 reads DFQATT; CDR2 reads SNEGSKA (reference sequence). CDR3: CSASGTGQETQYF. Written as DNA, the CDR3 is TGCAGTGCTTCCGGGACTGGGCAAGAGACCCAGTACTTC.

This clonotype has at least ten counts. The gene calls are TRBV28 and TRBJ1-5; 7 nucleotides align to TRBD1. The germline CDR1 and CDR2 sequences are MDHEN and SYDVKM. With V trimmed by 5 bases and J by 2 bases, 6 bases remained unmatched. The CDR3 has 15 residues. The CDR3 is CASSQTGKGNQPQHF. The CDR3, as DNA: TGTGCCAGCAGTCAGACAGGGAAGGGCAATCAGCCCCAGCATTTT.

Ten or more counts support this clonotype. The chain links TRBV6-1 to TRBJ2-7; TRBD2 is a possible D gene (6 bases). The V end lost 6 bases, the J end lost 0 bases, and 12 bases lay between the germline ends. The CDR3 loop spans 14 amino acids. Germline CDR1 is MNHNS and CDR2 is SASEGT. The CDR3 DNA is TGTGCCAGCAGCCTGGACGGGAGCTCCTACGAGCAGTACTTC. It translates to CASSLDGSSYEQYF.

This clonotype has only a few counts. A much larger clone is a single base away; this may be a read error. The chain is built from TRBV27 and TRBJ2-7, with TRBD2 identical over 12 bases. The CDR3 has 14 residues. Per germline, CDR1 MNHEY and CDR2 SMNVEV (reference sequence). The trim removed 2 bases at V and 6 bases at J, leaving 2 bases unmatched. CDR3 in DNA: TGTGCCAGCAGTTTAACACTAGCGGGAGGCGAGCAGTACTTC. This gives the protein CASSLTLAGGEQYF.

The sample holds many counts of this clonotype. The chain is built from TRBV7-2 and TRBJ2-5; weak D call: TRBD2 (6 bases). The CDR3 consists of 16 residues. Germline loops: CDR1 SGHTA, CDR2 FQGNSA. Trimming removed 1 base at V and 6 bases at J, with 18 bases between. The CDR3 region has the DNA TGTGCCAGCAGCTTAGGGTGGGACTGGACTCGGAAGACCCAGTACTTC. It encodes CASSLGWDWTRKTQYF.

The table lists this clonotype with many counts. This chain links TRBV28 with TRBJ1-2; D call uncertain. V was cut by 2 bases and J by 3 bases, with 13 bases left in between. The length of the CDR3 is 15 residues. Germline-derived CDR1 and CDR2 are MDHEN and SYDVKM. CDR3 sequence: CASSLRGRVDYGYTF. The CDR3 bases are TGTGCCAGCAGTTTACGAGGAAGGGTGGACTATGGCTACACCTTC.

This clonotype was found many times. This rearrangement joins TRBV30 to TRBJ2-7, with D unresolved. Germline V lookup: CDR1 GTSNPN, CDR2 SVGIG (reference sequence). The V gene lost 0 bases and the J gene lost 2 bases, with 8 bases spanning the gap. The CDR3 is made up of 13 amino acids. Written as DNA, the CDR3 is TGTGCCTGGAGTGTCGGAGTTACCTACGAGCAGTACTTC. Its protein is CAWSVGVTYEQYF.